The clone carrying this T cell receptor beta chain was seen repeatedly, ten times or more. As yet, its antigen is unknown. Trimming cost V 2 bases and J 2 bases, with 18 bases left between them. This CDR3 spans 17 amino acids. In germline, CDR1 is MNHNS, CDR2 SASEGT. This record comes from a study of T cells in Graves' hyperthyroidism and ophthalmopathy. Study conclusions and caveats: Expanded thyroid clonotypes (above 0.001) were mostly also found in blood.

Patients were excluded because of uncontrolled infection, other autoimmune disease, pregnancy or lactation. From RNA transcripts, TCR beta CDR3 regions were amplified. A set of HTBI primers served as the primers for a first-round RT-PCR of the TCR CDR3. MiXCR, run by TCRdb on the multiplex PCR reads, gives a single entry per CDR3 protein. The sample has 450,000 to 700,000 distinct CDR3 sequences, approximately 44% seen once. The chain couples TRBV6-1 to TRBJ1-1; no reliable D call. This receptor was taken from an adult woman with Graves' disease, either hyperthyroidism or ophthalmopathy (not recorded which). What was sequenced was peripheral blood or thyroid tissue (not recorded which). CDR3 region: CASSESVLRVVNTEAFF. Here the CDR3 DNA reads TGTGCCAGCAGTGAAAGTGTCCTTCGGGTTGTAAACACTGAAGCTTTCTTT.